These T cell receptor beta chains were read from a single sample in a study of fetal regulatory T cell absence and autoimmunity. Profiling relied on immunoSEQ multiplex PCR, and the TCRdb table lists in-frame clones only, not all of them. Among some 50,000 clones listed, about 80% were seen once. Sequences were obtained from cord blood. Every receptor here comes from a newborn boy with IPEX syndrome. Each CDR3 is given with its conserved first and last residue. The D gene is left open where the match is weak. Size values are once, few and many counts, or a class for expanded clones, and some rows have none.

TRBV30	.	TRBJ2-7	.	TGTGCCTGGTGGGACGGCACCTACGAGCAGTACTTC	CAWWDGTYEQYF
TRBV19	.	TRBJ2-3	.	TGTGCCAGTTCTATCCGGGCCCCGAGGGCAGATACGCAGTATTTT	CASSIRAPRADTQYF
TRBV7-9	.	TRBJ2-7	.	TGTGCCAGCAGCTTACAACGGGGGTGGGACGAGCAGTACTTC	CASSLQRGWDEQYF
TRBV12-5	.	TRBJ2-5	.	TGTGCTAGTGGTTTGGGGGAGACCCAGTACTTC	CASGLGETQYF
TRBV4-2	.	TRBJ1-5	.	TGTGCCAGCAGCCAAGTACCCCTTAGGAGGGAAAGCAATCAGCCCCAGCATTTT	CASSQVPLRRESNQPQHF
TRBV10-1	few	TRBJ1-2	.	TGCGCCAGCAGTGAGTCCTGGGGCAGCCCACCAAACTTC	CASSESWGSPPNF
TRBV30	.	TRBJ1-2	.	TGTGCCTGGAGTGAGGCGGGGGGCTACACCTTC	CAWSEAGGYTF
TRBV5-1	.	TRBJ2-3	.	TGCGCCAGCAGCTTGTTCCGCTACACAGATACGCAGTATTTT	CASSLFRYTDTQYF
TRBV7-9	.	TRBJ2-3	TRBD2	TGTGCCAGCAGCGAGGGGACTAGCGGGGGAGACGTTAGCACAGATACGCAGTATTTT	CASSEGTSGGDVSTDTQYF
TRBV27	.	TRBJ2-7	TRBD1	TGTGCCAGCAGTTATCAGGGGGCCTACGAGCAGTACTTC	CASSYQGAYEQYF
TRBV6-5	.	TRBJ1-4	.	TGTGCCAGCAGATTCGGGACGGACTCCGAAAAACTGTTTTTT	CASRFGTDSEKLFF
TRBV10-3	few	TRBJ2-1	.	TGTGCCATCAGTGAGAGGAACAATGAGCAGTTCTTC	CAISERNNEQFF
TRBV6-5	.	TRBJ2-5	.	TGTGCCAGCAGTTTGGCTGGGAACCAAGAGACCCAGTACTTC	CASSLAGNQETQYF
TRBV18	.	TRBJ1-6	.	TGTGCCAGCTCACACAATAATTCACCCCTCCACTTT	CASSHNNSPLHF
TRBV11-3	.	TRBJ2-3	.	TGTGCCAGCAGCTCGTCATTCTCAGATACGCAGTATTTT	CASSSSFSDTQYF
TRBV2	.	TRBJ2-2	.	TGTGCCAGCCTCCATAGCGCCGGGGAGCTGTTTTTT	CASLHSAGELFF
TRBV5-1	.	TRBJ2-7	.	TGCGCCAGCAGCTTGGTAGGCTTTTCCTACGAGCAGTACTTC	CASSLVGFSYEQYF
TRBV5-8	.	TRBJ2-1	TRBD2	TGTGCCAGCAGCCCTCTAGCGGGGGGGTCCTACAATGAGCAGTTCTTC	CASSPLAGGSYNEQFF
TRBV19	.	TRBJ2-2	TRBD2	TGTGCCAGTAGTATAAATCTAGCGGGGGGCACGAACACCGGGGAGCTGTTTTTT	CASSINLAGGTNTGELFF
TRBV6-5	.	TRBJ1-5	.	TGTGCCAGCGATAGGACAGCAGGACAGCCCCAGCATTTT	CASDRTAGQPQHF
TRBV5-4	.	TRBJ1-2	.	TGTGCCAGCAGCCCCGTTTCTAACTATGGCTACACCTTC	CASSPVSNYGYTF
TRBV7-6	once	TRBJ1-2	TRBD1	TGTGCCAGCAGCCGTACAGGGGGTGACTATGGCTACACCTTC	CASSRTGGDYGYTF
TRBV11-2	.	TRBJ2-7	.	TGTGCCAGCAGCCCATCAGGCCACGAGCAGTACTTC	CASSPSGHEQYF
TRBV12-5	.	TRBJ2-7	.	TGTGCTAGTGGTTCCCAGAGCTACGAGCAGTACTTC	CASGSQSYEQYF
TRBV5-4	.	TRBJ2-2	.	TGTGCCAGCAGCTTAGACTTGGCGGTCACCGGGGAGCTGTTTTTT	CASSLDLAVTGELFF
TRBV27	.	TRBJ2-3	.	TGTGCCAGCAGTTTGAAACCGAGGGTCCCAGATACGCAGTATTTT	CASSLKPRVPDTQYF
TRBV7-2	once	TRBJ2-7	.	TGTGCCAGCAGTTCGGCCGGGACTGTGTCCTACGAGCAGTACTTC	CASSSAGTVSYEQYF
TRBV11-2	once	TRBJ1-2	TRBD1	TGTGCCAGCAGCCGGACAGGGGGCGAAACTAACTATGGCTACACCTTC	CASSRTGGETNYGYTF
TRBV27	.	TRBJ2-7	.	TGTGCCAGCAGTTTTTACAGTCAGACCTACGAGCAGTACTTC	CASSFYSQTYEQYF
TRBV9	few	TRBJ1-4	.	TGTGCCAGCAGCGGAGAGGGATCGGAGGAAAAACTGTTTTTT	CASSGEGSEEKLFF
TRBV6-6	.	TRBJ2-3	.	TGTGCCAGCAGTTACTCGAGGGACCTTAGCACAGATACGCAGTATTTT	CASSYSRDLSTDTQYF
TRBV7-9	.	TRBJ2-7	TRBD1	TGTGCCAGCAGCTTAGGCCAGGGGGCCCCCTACGAGCAGTACTTC	CASSLGQGAPYEQYF
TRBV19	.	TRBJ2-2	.	TGTGCCAGTAGTATGGAGCAGCAGTACTACACCGGGGAGCTGTTTTTT	CASSMEQQYYTGELFF
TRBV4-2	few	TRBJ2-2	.	TGTGCCAGCAGCCAAGAAGGGGGAGGGCGTGCCGGGGAGCTGTTTTTT	CASSQEGGGRAGELFF
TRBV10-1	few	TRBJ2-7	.	TGCGCCAGCAGTGAGTCTACCACCCGCGAGCAGTACTTC	CASSESTTREQYF
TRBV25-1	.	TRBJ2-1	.	TGTGCCAGCAGTGAATCGGGTGCCTACAATGAGCAGTTCTTC	CASSESGAYNEQFF
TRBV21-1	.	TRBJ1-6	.	TGTGCCAGCAGCAACTGGGAAAATCGCCATTCACCCCTCCACTTT	CASSNWENRHSPLHF
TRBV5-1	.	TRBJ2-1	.	TGCGCCAGCAGCTTATCCCCCTACTACAATGAGCAGTTCTTC	CASSLSPYYNEQFF
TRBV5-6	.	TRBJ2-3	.	TGTGCCAGCTCGACTGTGTCCGCCACAGATACGCAGTATTTT	CASSTVSATDTQYF
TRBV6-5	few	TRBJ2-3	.	TGTGCCAGCAGTTACCACACTGATGGCCCAGATACGCAGTATTTT	CASSYHTDGPDTQYF
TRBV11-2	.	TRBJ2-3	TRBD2	TGTGCCAGCACCCCGGGTAGCGGGGGATTCACAGATACGCAGTATTTT	CASTPGSGGFTDTQYF
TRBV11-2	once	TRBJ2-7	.	TGTGCCAGCAGCTTTAGGGGCGGCGAGCAGTACTTC	CASSFRGGEQYF
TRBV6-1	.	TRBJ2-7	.	TGTGCCAGCGGACCGAGCTCCTACGAGCAGTACTTC	CASGPSSYEQYF
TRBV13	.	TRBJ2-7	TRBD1	TGTGCCAGCAGCTTAGGGGGACAGGGAGGGGAGCAGTACTTC	CASSLGGQGGEQYF
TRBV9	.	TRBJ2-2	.	TGTGCCAGCAGCCCAGGTACCGGGGAGCTGTTTTTT	CASSPGTGELFF
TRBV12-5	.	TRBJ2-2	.	TGTGCTAGTGGTCAGGGGGGGACGACCACCGGGGAGCTGTTTTTT	CASGQGGTTTGELFF
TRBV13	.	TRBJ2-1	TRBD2	TGTGCCAGCAGCTTAGGCGTTAGCGGGGCTCCCAATGAGCAGTTCTTC	CASSLGVSGAPNEQFF
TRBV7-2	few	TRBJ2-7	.	TGTGCCAGCAGCTTACAGGGTTACGAGCAGTACTTC	CASSLQGYEQYF
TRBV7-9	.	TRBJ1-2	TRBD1	TGTGCCAGCAGCTTGGCCCCAGGGGGCAAGGACTATGGCTACACCTTC	CASSLAPGGKDYGYTF
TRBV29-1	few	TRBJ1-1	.	TGCAGCGTTGCACTAAACACTGAAGCTTTCTTT	CSVALNTEAFF
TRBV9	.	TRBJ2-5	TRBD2	TGTGCCAGCAGCATTAGCGGGGGGGCCGTGGAGACCCAGTACTTC	CASSISGGAVETQYF
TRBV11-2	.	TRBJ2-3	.	TGTGCCAGCAGCTTAGAGGGGGGCACAGATACGCAGTATTTT	CASSLEGGTDTQYF